This T cell receptor (beta chain) was observed in a study of T cell clonality in common variable immunodeficiency. In its sample, this clone was seen many times. Its antigen is unidentified. Read sequence stops 3 residues before the CDR3 end, and the germline J gene provides the missing end. Study findings and constraints: Authors noted CVID clonality's cause needs subpopulation repertoire sequencing. Reportedly, TCR beta sequences from common variable immunodeficiency showed fewer deletions and N-nucleotide insertions. CVID subjects had higher TCRbeta clonality than healthy controls, most marked in about a third.

The V gene's germline CDR1 is SGHRS and CDR2 YFSETQ. The germline V and J ends were trimmed by 4 bases and 2 bases, with 12 bases remaining between them. The CDR3 has 14 amino acids. Patients and controls were mostly of Caucasian heritage. The protocol was immunoSEQ multiplex PCR, while the TCRdb copy is restricted to in-frame clones and leaves out a portion. Singletons are absent from the sample, which has roughly 42,000 clones. This TCR was sampled from a person aged 18 to 75 in good health. The specimen was peripheral blood mononuclear cells. The V call is TRBV5-1, the J call TRBJ2-5, with D possibly matching TRBD1 (6 bases). The sequenced CDR3 bases are TGCGCCAGCAGCGATGGACAGCTACAAGAGACC. Translating it yields CASSDGQLQET. The full CDR3 sequence reads CASSDGQLQETQYF.